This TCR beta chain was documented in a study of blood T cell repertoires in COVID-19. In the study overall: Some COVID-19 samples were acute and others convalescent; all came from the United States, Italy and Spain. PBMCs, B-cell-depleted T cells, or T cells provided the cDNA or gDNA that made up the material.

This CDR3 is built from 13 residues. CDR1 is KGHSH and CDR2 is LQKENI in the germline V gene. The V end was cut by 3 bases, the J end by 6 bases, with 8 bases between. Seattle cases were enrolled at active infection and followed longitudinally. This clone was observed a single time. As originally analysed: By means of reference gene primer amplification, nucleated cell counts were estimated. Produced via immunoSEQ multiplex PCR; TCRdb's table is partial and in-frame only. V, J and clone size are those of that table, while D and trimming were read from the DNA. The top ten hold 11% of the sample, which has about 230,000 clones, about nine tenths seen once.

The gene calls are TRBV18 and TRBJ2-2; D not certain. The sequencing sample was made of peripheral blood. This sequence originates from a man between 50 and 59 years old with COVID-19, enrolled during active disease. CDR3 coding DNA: TGTGCCAGCTCACCCGTTTTCTCCGGGGAGCTGTTTTTT. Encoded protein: CASSPVFSGELFF.